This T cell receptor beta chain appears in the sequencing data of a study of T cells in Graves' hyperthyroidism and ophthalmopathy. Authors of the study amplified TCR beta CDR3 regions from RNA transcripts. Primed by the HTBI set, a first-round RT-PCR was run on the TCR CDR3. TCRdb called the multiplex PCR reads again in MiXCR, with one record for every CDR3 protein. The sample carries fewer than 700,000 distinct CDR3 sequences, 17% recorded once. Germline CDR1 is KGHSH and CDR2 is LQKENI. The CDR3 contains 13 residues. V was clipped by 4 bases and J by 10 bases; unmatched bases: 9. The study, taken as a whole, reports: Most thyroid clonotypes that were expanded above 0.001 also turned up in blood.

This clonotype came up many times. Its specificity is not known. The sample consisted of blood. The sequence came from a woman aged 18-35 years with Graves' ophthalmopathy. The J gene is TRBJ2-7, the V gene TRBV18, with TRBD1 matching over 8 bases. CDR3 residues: CASSQDRGSEQYF. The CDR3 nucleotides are TGTGCCAGCTCACAAGACAGGGGATCAGAACAGTACTTC.